This TCR beta chain was captured in a study of shared clonotypes between healthy human individuals. V was shortened by 6 bases and J by 9 bases, with 18 bases between the two germline ends. This CDR3 is 13 amino acids long. Germline values: CDR1 ENHRY, CDR2 SYGVKD. Donors, healthy HIV-negative adults, lacked recent acute infections or vaccinations. TCRdb's table, derived via immunoSEQ multiplex PCR, lists solely in-frame clones and lacks some. Of around 450,000 clones listed, more than 75% are singletons. This sequence was found in a woman between 35 and 50 years old in good health. Some clones in this sample may be carry-over from other donors' samples. The rearrangement joins TRBV10-3 to TRBJ2-7; TRBD1 is a possible D gene (6 bases). Sequences were obtained from PBMCs. The CDR3 reads CAIRRDKDGRQYF. CDR3 nucleotides: TGTGCCATCAGACGGGACAAGGATGGGAGGCAGTACTTC.